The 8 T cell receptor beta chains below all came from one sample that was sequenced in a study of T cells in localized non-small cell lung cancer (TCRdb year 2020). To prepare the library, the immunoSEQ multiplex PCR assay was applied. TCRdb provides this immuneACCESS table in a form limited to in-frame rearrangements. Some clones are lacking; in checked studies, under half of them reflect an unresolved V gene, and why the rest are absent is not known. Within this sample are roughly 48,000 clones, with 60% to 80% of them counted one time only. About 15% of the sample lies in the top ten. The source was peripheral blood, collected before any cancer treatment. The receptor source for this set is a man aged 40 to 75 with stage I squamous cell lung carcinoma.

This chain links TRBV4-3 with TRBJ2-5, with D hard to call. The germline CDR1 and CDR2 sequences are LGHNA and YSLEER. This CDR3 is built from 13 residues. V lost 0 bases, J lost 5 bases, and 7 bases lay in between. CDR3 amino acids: CASSQDRWETQYF. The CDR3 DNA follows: TGCGCCAGCAGCCAAGATAGGTGGGAGACCCAGTACTTC.

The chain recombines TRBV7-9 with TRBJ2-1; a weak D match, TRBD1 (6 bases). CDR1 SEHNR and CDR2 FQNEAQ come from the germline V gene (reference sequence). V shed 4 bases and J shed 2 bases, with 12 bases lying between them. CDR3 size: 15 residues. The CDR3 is CASSSQGSPYNEQFF. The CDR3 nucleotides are TGTGCCAGCAGCTCCCAGGGGTCGCCCTACAATGAGCAGTTCTTC.

The CDR3 sequence is CASTLGGVYHF. CDR3 coding DNA: TGTGCCAGCACCCTAGGGGGGGTATACCATTTT. V and J are TRBV28 and TRBJ1-5; D may be TRBD1 (6 bases). Trimming took off 7 bases at V and 16 bases at J, with 17 bases between the two ends. The CDR3 contains 11 residues. The V gene's germline CDR1 is MDHEN and CDR2 SYDVKM.

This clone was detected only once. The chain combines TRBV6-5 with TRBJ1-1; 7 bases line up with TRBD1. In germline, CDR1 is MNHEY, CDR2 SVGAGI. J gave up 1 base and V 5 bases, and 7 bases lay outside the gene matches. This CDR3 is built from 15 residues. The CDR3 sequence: CASSRHRQGNTEAFF. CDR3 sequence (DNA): TGTGCCAGCAGTCGCCACCGACAGGGGAACACTGAAGCTTTCTTT.

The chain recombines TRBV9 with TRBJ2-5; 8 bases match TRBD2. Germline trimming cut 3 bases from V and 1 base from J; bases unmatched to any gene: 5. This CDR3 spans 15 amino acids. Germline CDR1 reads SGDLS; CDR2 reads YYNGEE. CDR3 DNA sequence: TGTGCCAGCAGCGCTGTAGCGGGGCCCCAAGAGACCCAGTACTTC. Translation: CASSAVAGPQETQYF.

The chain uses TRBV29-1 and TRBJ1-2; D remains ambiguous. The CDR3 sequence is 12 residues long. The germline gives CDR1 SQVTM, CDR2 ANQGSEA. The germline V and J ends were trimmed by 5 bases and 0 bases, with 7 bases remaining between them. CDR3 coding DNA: TGCAGCGTTCTAGCACCTAACTATGGCTACACCTTC. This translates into CSVLAPNYGYTF.

In DNA form, the CDR3 reads TGTGCCAGCAGCTCGACAGGTACTACCTACGAGCAGTACTTC. Protein: CASSSTGTTYEQYF. The rearrangement links TRBV5-5 to TRBJ2-7, with D maybe TRBD1 (6 bases). Germline CDR1 SGHKS, CDR2 YYEKEE (reference sequence). V lost 3 bases and J lost 2, with 12 bases in between. This CDR3 has 14 amino acids. The full variable domain, completed using reference TRBV5-5 and TRBJ2-7, is DAGVTQSPTHLIKTRGQQVTLRCSPISGHKSVSWYQQVLGQGPQFIFQYYEKEERGRGNFPDRFSARQFPNYSSELNVNALLLGDSALYLCASSSTGTTYEQYFGPGTRLTVT.

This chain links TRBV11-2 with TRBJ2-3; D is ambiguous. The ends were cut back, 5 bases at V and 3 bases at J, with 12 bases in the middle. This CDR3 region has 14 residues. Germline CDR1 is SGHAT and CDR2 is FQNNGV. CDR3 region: CASSLEPATDTQYF. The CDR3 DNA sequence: TGTGCCAGCAGCCTCGAGCCCGCAACAGATACGCAGTATTTT.